This paragraph covers one TCR beta chain sequence. Its target is unknown. In making TCR cDNA, 5'RACE template switching added a universal primer site and UMIs to it. TCRdb reanalysed the 5' RACE reads using MiXCR and keeps one entry per CDR3 protein. Among about 58,000 distinct CDR3 sequences listed, more than 5.5% were seen once. V gave up 8 bases and J gave up 10 bases; unmatched junction bases: 11. The V gene's germline CDR1 is LGHNT and CDR2 FRNRAP. CDR3 length: 15 residues. The data belong to a study of T cells after yellow fever vaccination. Turning to the study itself: Some fractions had low cell numbers, and these were prepared with SMART-Seq v4 Ultra Low Input.

Study outcomes and limitations: Clones that expanded after primary vaccination mostly reappeared after the booster (nearly 98% CD4, roughly 87% CD8). The secondary response was weaker but peaked faster, day 5 versus 15.

This TCR was sampled from a man younger than 30 who received the YFV17D yellow fever vaccine. The V gene is TRBV12-5, the J gene TRBJ1-6, with 10 bases lining up with TRBD1. Sample: CD8+ T cells sorted from PBMCs, taken on the day of the first yellow fever vaccination. This chain's CDR3 is CASTPYGQGVSPLHF. In DNA form, the CDR3 reads TGTGCTAGTACTCCTTACGGACAGGGGGTATCACCCCTCCACTTT.